This T cell receptor beta chain was documented in a study of blood T cell repertoires in COVID-19. Study-wide background: Spain, Italy and the United States supplied samples that represented acute and convalescent COVID-19. T cells, B-cell-depleted T cells, or PBMCs provided the cDNA or gDNA that served as material.

This CDR3 has 14 residues. Germline V gene sequence: CDR1 SNHLY, CDR2 FYNNEI. Trimming removed 4 bases at V and 3 bases at J, with 9 bases between. Authors' methods: Amplification with reference gene primers provided the estimates of nucleated cell counts. TCRdb keeps only in-frame clones here, not all; method: immunoSEQ multiplex PCR. That table gives V, J and clone size, and the DNA gave D and trimming. Of 200,000 to 250,000 clones in the sample, roughly 84% are singletons; the top ten hold 7.4%. The specimen was peripheral blood. This chain uses TRBV2 with TRBJ1-4, with D tentatively TRBD1 (5 bases). The clonotype was recovered from a woman in her forties or fifties with acute or convalescent COVID-19. The CDR3 protein is CASSGTTPNEKLFF. The CDR3 DNA follows: TGTGCCAGCAGTGGGACAACCCCTAATGAAAAACTGTTTTTT.